The 22 T cell receptor beta chains presented below share a single source sample, sequenced in a study of T cell responses to AZD1222 COVID-19 vaccine. The protocol was immunoSEQ multiplex PCR, while the TCRdb copy is restricted to in-frame clones and leaves out a portion. The sample records some 53,000 clones, roughly 87% being singletons. This material consisted of peripheral blood, taken 28 days after the second AZD1222 dose. The receptors stem from an adult who received the AZD1222 COVID-19 vaccine.

The chain has TRBV19 and TRBJ1-2; TRBD1 is a possible D gene (5 bases). The CDR3 has 15 residues. The V end lost 5 bases, the J end lost 0 bases, and 13 bases lay between the germline ends. Germline V gene sequence: CDR1 LNHDA, CDR2 SQIVND (reference sequence). In DNA, the CDR3 is TGTGCCAGTAGTGGGGGGACCGCGGCTAACTATGGCTACACCTTC. This translates into CASSGGTAANYGYTF.

This sequence joins TRBV30 and TRBJ2-6; D remains ambiguous. Between the trimmed V and J ends, which lost 3 bases and 1 base, there was a span of 1 base. Germline values: CDR1 GTSNPN, CDR2 SVGIG (reference sequence). The CDR3 has 12 amino acids. CDR3 sequence: CAWRSGANVLTF. The CDR3 DNA follows: TGTGCCTGGAGGTCTGGGGCCAACGTCCTGACTTTC.

Here the CDR3 DNA reads TGTGCCAGCAGCTTCCTGACATACTTCGGGGAGCTGTTTTTT. Translation: CASSFLTYFGELFF. The rearrangement links TRBV7-9 to TRBJ2-2; D unclear. The CDR3 totals 14 residues. Trimming took 3 bases from V and 7 from J, leaving 12 bases between them. Germline V CDR1 and CDR2: SEHNR, FQNEAQ (reference sequence).

V usage is TRBV30 and J usage is TRBJ2-1, with 9 bases matching TRBD2. The CDR3 sequence is 13 residues long. V lost 7 bases, J lost 10 bases, and 11 bases stayed unmatched. Germline CDR1 reads GTSNPN; CDR2 reads SVGIG (reference sequence). CDR3 sequence: CASLREGAGEQFF. As DNA, the CDR3 is TGTGCCTCCTTGCGGGAGGGCGCCGGGGAGCAGTTCTTC.

This clone was picked up one time. The chain employs TRBV19 and TRBJ2-7; 9 bases are a match to TRBD1. Looked up from germline, CDR1 is LNHDA and CDR2 is SQIVND (reference sequence). This CDR3 contains 15 residues. Trimming cost V 5 bases and J 7 bases; bases outside gene matches: 12. CDR3 DNA: TGTGCCAGTAGTGTCGGGACAGGGCTCTTTGGGGAGCAGTACTTC. Protein sequence: CASSVGTGLFGEQYF.

The chain links TRBV18 to TRBJ1-3, with 7 bases aligning to TRBD1. Trimming at V came to 2 bases and at J to 2 bases, leaving 3 bases not matched to a gene. Germline V gene data show CDR1 as KGHSH and CDR2 as LQKENI. This CDR3 has 15 amino acids. The CDR3 DNA reads TGTGCCAGCTCACCAGACAGGGCCGCTGGAAACACCATATATTTT. Amino acid sequence: CASSPDRAAGNTIYF.

V gene TRBV18 combines with J gene TRBJ1-1; weak D call: TRBD1 (5 bases). Germline V gene data show CDR1 as KGHSH and CDR2 as LQKENI. This CDR3 is 14 amino acids long. V was shortened by 3 bases and J by 4 bases, with 12 bases between the two germline ends. CDR3 DNA sequence: TGTGCCAGCTCACCGATACAGGTGGGCACTGAAGCTTTCTTT. It yields the protein CASSPIQVGTEAFF.

The rearrangement joins TRBV6-5 to TRBJ1-5; possibly TRBD1 for D (5 bases). The CDR3 is 15 amino acids. The germline gives CDR1 MNHEY, CDR2 SVGAGI. The V and J ends lost 2 bases and 1 base respectively, with 9 bases between them. The CDR3 nucleotides read TGTGCCAGCAGTTACCAACCAGGGAGCAATCAGCCCCAGCATTTT. This gives the protein CASSYQPGSNQPQHF.

This chain uses TRBV5-1 with TRBJ2-1; tentative D call: TRBD2 (6 bases). The V gene's germline CDR1 is SGHRS and CDR2 YFSETQ. V was cut by 3 bases and J by 6 bases, with 19 bases left in between. The CDR3 contains 16 residues. The CDR3 DNA sequence: TGCGCCAGCAGCTCCACACTAGCCCAAAGGGTCAATGAGCAGTTCTTC. This codes for CASSSTLAQRVNEQFF. The whole variable domain, filled in from reference TRBV5-1 and TRBJ2-1, reads KAGVTQTPRYLIKTRGQQVTLSCSPISGHRSVSWYQQTPGQGLQFLFEYFSETQRNKGNFPGRFSGRQFSNSRSEMNVSTLELGDSALYLCASSSTLAQRVNEQFFGPGTRLTVL.

With regard to this clone: The junction does not match germline at one end; this may be a read error. The genes are TRBV29-1 and TRBJ2-7; unclear D gene. The germline V gene has CDR1 SQVTM and CDR2 ANQGSEA. The CDR3 runs to 10 residues. The CDR3 protein is CSASTVAPGF. The CDR3 DNA follows: TGCAGCGCCTCCACAGTGGCCCCAGGCTTC.

The chain links TRBV5-1 to TRBJ1-2, with D hard to call. Per germline, CDR1 SGHRS and CDR2 YFSETQ. Trimming left V 10 bases short and J 0 bases short, with 16 bases between. The CDR3 has 14 residues. The CDR3 is CASTLGTANYGYTF. The CDR3, as DNA: TGCGCCTCCACTCTGGGTACCGCTAACTATGGCTACACCTTC. Complete variable domain (other parts from reference TRBV5-1 and TRBJ1-2): KAGVTQTPRYLIKTRGQQVTLSCSPISGHRSVSWYQQTPGQGLQFLFEYFSETQRNKGNFPGRFSGRQFSNSRSEMNVSTLELGDSALYLCASTLGTANYGYTFGSGTRLTVV.

J is TRBJ2-2 and V is TRBV5-1, with D possibly called TRBD1 or TRBD2 (5 bases each). The CDR3 contains 14 residues. Per the germline V gene, CDR1 is SGHRS and CDR2 is YFSETQ. The germline V and J ends were trimmed by 4 bases and 5 bases, with 12 bases remaining between them. CDR3 protein: CASSLGPQTGELFF. The DNA of the CDR3 is TGCGCCAGCAGCCTGGGACCTCAGACCGGGGAGCTGTTTTTT.

CDR3 in DNA: TGTGCCAGCAGCCGCACCCCGGGTAGCAGGGAGCAGTACTTC. Protein product: CASSRTPGSREQYF. V usage is TRBV28 and J usage is TRBJ2-7; D gene unclear. Trimming took 6 bases from V and 7 from J, leaving 19 bases between them. The CDR3 has 14 amino acids. The germline CDR1 and CDR2 sequences are MDHEN and SYDVKM.

V and J are TRBV27 and TRBJ1-4; D is possibly TRBD1 (5 bases). CDR3 length: 15 amino acids. V was cut by 5 bases and J by 7 bases, with 17 bases left in between. From germline, CDR1 is MNHEY and CDR2 SMNVEV (reference sequence). The CDR3 DNA is TGTGCCAGCAGTCCAGGGTGGGGCGATCGTGAAAAACTGTTTTTT. Protein sequence: CASSPGWGDREKLFF.

V gene TRBV19 combines with J gene TRBJ1-2; 9 bases map to TRBD1. The CDR3 sequence is 14 residues long. The V gene end was trimmed by 6 bases and the J gene end by 8 bases; junction bases not matched to a gene: 10. Germline assignment: CDR1 LNHDA and CDR2 SQIVND (reference sequence). CDR3 in DNA: TGTGCCAGTAGCCACGGGGACAGGGTCATAGGCTACACCTTC. Translation: CASSHGDRVIGYTF.

In this sample, this clone turned up once. V gene TRBV19 combines with J gene TRBJ1-1, with 7 bases identical to TRBD1. Trimming cost V 4 bases and J 3 bases; bases outside gene matches: 14. The CDR3 covers 17 residues. The germline CDR1 and CDR2 sequences are LNHDA and SQIVND (reference sequence). The CDR3 protein is CASSRLERGPEYTEAFF. The CDR3, as DNA: TGTGCCAGTAGTAGGTTGGAGAGGGGGCCGGAATACACTGAAGCTTTCTTT.

The CDR3, as DNA: TGTGCCAGCAGCTTGAACAGCGGAATCTCTGGAAACACCATATATTTT. This encodes CASSLNSGISGNTIYF. The chain combines TRBV5-4 with TRBJ1-3; D gene ambiguous. Between the trimmed V and J ends, which lost 1 base and 0 bases, there was a span of 11 bases. CDR3 length: 16 residues. Germline loops: CDR1 SGHNT, CDR2 YYREEE (reference sequence). The full variable domain, completed using reference TRBV5-4 and TRBJ1-3, is ETGVTQSPTHLIKTRGQQVTLRCSSQSGHNTVSWYQQALGQGPQFIFQYYREEENGRGNFPPRFSGLQFPNYSSELNVNALELDDSALYLCASSLNSGISGNTIYFGEGSWLTVV.

This chain connects TRBV7-9 to TRBJ2-7; possibly TRBD2 for D (5 bases). The CDR3 totals 12 residues. Germline CDR1 is SEHNR and CDR2 is FQNEAQ (reference sequence). V gave up 5 bases and J gave up 9 bases, with 14 bases separating them. In DNA, the CDR3 is TGTGCCAGCAGCCCCCTCGTACGGGGGCAGTACTTC. As protein: CASSPLVRGQYF.

With regard to this clone: Other DNA sequences in the same sample also yield this CDR3. V usage is TRBV19 and J usage is TRBJ2-2; D uncertain. V lost 1 base and J lost 0, with 3 bases in between. In germline, CDR1 is LNHDA, CDR2 SQIVND (reference sequence). The CDR3 has 14 residues. For the CDR3, the DNA is TGTGCCAGTAGTATAGGGCCGAACACCGGGGAGCTGTTTTTT. This sequence encodes CASSIGPNTGELFF.

The chain recombines TRBV27 with TRBJ2-7; D gene unclear. The V gene's germline CDR1 is MNHEY and CDR2 SMNVEV (reference sequence). This CDR3 region has 14 residues. Trimming pared 0 bases from V and 2 bases from J, leaving 8 bases between. This chain's CDR3 is CASSLSIQTYEQYF. The DNA for the CDR3 is TGTGCCAGCAGTTTATCGATACAGACCTACGAGCAGTACTTC.

The chain couples TRBV19 to TRBJ1-1; D gene ambiguous. V was clipped by 5 bases and J by 0 bases, with 7 bases between them. The CDR3 length is 13 residues. CDR1 and CDR2 (germline): LNHDA, SQIVND (reference sequence). CDR3 amino acids: CASSVKLNTEAFF. The CDR3 DNA reads TGTGCCAGTAGTGTCAAACTGAACACTGAAGCTTTCTTT.

The CDR3: CASSQDVREQYF. DNA of the CDR3: TGTGCCAGCAGCCAAGATGTCCGCGAGCAGTACTTC. This chain links TRBV3-1 (or the pseudogene TRBV3-2) with TRBJ2-7, with D unresolved. V gave up 0 bases and J gave up 6 bases, with 6 bases separating them. CDR1 and CDR2 (germline): LGHDT, YNNKEL (reference sequence). This CDR3 spans 12 amino acids.